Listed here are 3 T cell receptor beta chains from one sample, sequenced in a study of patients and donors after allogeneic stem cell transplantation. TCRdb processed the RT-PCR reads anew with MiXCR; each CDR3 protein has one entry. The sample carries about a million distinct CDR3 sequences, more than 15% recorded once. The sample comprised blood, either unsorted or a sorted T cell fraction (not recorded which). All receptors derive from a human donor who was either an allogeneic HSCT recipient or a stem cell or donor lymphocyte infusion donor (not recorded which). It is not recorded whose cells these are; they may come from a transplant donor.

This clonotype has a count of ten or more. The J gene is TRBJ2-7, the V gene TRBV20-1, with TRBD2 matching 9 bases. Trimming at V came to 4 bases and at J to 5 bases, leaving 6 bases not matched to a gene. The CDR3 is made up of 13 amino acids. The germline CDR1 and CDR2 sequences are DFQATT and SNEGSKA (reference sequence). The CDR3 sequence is CSANSGGGHEQYF. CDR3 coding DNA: TGCAGTGCTAATAGCGGGGGTGGCCACGAGCAGTACTTC.

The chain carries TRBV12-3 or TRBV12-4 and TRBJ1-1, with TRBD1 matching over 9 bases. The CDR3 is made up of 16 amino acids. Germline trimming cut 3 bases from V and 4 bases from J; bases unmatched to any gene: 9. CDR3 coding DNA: TGTGCCAGCAGTTTTCAATCGGGACAGGGTAGCACTGAAGCTTTCTTT. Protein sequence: CASSFQSGQGSTEAFF.

CDR3 loop: CASKPRGTRAAGELFF. CDR3 coding DNA: TGTGCCAGTAAACCGAGAGGGACAAGGGCGGCCGGGGAGCTGTTTTTT. The V gene is TRBV6-1, the J gene TRBJ2-2; the D gene is possibly TRBD1 (6 bases). Germline V gene data show CDR1 as MNHNS and CDR2 as SASEGT. The length of the CDR3 is 16 residues. V lost 9 bases and J lost 6, with 23 bases in between.